This T cell receptor beta chain comes out of a study of shared clonotypes between healthy human individuals. Study details: CD4 naive and CD4 memory each took three plates per donor, while CD8 naive took two and CD8 memory one. Study-wide points: Sequencing depth was a factor that was expected to affect clonotype sharing among donors.

Germline assignment: CDR1 MNHNS and CDR2 SASEGT. CDR3 size: 12 residues. Deletions cut 6 bases from V and 2 bases from J, with 7 bases between. On sorted subsets, replicate PCRs used about 0.2 ug DNA, or about 33,000 T cell genomes. Libraries were prepared by immunoSEQ multiplex PCR; TCRdb keeps only in-frame clonotypes and omits some of them. The sample has about 2 million clones, approximately 94% seen once. Concerning this clone itself: Antigen: not known.

It was CD45RO-negative cells, positively selected for CCR7, that made up naive CD8 cells, with terminally differentiated effector memory CD45RA+ cells excluded. Healthy adults negative for HIV, lacking recent acute infections or vaccinations, served as donors. The V call is TRBV6-1, the J call TRBJ1-1, with unresolved D. The receptor was isolated from a man between 18 and 35 years old in good health. The source material was naive CD8+ T cells sorted from blood. The DNA for the CDR3 is TGTGCCAGCAGGGATAGAAACACTGAAGCTTTCTTT. Protein product: CASRDRNTEAFF.